Following are 18 T cell receptor beta chains from one sample sequenced in a study of cytomegalovirus exposure and HLA in healthy donors. The study ran its PCR with 60 Vbeta and 13 Jbeta primers. The assay was immunoSEQ multiplex PCR, and TCRdb's table has in-frame clones only and misses some. Counted here are about 140,000 clones, roughly 80% occurring once; the ten biggest clones make up 1.2%. Sequenced material: PBMCs. The receptors here all came from a female donor in good health and CMV-seronegative.

This clone turned up a few times. The chain recombines TRBV28 with TRBJ2-7; a possible D gene is TRBD1 (5 bases). V was cut by 3 bases and J by 7 bases, with 13 bases left in between. CDR1 and CDR2 from the germline V gene are MDHEN and SYDVKM. The CDR3 has 13 amino acids. CDR3 nucleotide sequence: TGTGCCAGCAGTTTCTCACAGGACCGAGAGCAGTACTTC. Protein sequence: CASSFSQDREQYF. The entire variable domain, with the rest obtained from reference TRBV28 and TRBJ2-7, is as follows: DVKVTQSSRYLVKRTGEKVFLECVQDMDHENMFWYRQDPGLGLRLIYFSYDVKMKEKGDIPEGYSVSREKKERFSLILESASTNQTSMYLCASSFSQDREQYFGPGTRLTVT.

The table lists this clone with a count of one. The V call is TRBV28, the J call TRBJ2-7; 11 nucleotides agree with TRBD2. From germline, CDR1 is MDHEN and CDR2 SYDVKM. J was trimmed by 1 base and V by 7 bases; bases with no gene match: 6. The CDR3 has 15 amino acids. Written as DNA, the CDR3 is TGTGCCAGCACCTCAGGACTAGCGGGTTCCTACGAGCAGTACTTC. Translated: CASTSGLAGSYEQYF.

The chain carries TRBV29-1 and TRBJ1-1; D uncertain. Germline lookup yields CDR1 SQVTM and CDR2 ANQGSEA. The CDR3 totals 13 residues. The V end lost 4 bases, the J end lost 0 bases, and 9 bases lay between the germline ends. CDR3 in amino acids: CSVGRRVNTEAFF. The CDR3 region has the DNA TGCAGCGTTGGAAGGAGGGTGAACACTGAAGCTTTCTTT. The whole variable domain, remainder taken from reference TRBV29-1 and TRBJ1-1, is SAVISQKPSRDICQRGTSLTIQCQVDSQVTMMFWYRQQPGQSLTLIATANQGSEATYESGFVIDKFPISRPNLTFSTLTVSNMSPEDSSIYLCSVGRRVNTEAFFGQGTRLTVV.

This clone was picked up a small number of times. This rearrangement joins TRBV11-2 to TRBJ2-7; D is perhaps TRBD1 (6 bases). The V gene lost 5 bases and the J gene lost 0 bases, with 14 bases spanning the gap. The CDR3 is 15 residues long. CDR1 is SGHAT and CDR2 is FQNNGV in the germline V gene. This CDR3 is CASSLAMDSSYEQYF. CDR3 nucleotide sequence: TGTGCCAGCAGCCTAGCCATGGACAGCTCCTACGAGCAGTACTTC.

The chain links TRBV29-1 to TRBJ2-2; D is unclear. CDR1 is SQVTM, CDR2 ANQGSEA, per germline. This CDR3 spans 13 amino acids. V was trimmed by 1 base and J by 0 bases, leaving 3 bases between them. The CDR3 loop is CSVEVTNTGELFF. DNA of the CDR3: TGCAGCGTTGAAGTTACGAACACCGGGGAGCTGTTTTTT.

This rearrangement joins TRBV9 to TRBJ2-5; 7 positions agree with TRBD2. CDR3 length: 13 amino acids. Germline V lookup: CDR1 SGDLS, CDR2 YYNGEE. V gave up 4 bases and J gave up 4 bases; unmatched junction bases: 4. Here the CDR3 reads CASSPGGRETQYF. CDR3 sequence (DNA): TGTGCCAGCAGCCCGGGGGGTCGAGAGACCCAGTACTTC. The full variable domain, its missing parts supplied by reference TRBV9 and TRBJ2-5, is DSGVTQTPKHLITATGQRVTLRCSPRSGDLSVYWYQQSLDQGLQFLIQYYNGEERAKGNILERFSAQQFPDLHSELNLSSLELGDSALYFCASSPGGRETQYFGPGTRLLVL.

The gene calls are TRBV14 and TRBJ2-5; a weak D match, TRBD2 (6 bases). Germline V CDR1 and CDR2: SGHDN, FVKESK. This CDR3 is 15 amino acids long. Trimming took off 4 bases at V and 4 bases at J, with 16 bases between the two ends. The CDR3 sequence: CASSPGLARGETQYF. In nucleotides, the CDR3 is TGTGCCAGCAGCCCAGGTCTAGCGAGAGGAGAGACCCAGTACTTC.

This clone was recorded once. The rearrangement joins TRBV5-1 to TRBJ2-6, with D tentatively TRBD1 (6 bases). Germline CDR1 and CDR2: SGHRS and YFSETQ. The CDR3 totals 16 residues. V lost 1 base to trimming and J lost 4 bases, with 12 bases between them. The CDR3 DNA reads TGCGCCAGCAGCTTGTACAGGGCGGACGGGGCCAACGTCCTGACTTTC. This translates into CASSLYRADGANVLTF. Full variable domain (outside the CDR3, taken from reference TRBV5-1 and TRBJ2-6): KAGVTQTPRYLIKTRGQQVTLSCSPISGHRSVSWYQQTPGQGLQFLFEYFSETQRNKGNFPGRFSGRQFSNSRSEMNVSTLELGDSALYLCASSLYRADGANVLTFGAGSRLTVL.

This clone showed up just a few times. The CDR3 region is CASRDHPSGGPDQPQHF. CDR3 nucleotides: TGTGCCAGCCGGGACCATCCTTCAGGGGGCCCTGATCAGCCCCAGCATTTT. The genes are TRBV27 and TRBJ1-5, with 8 bases identical to TRBD1. V dropped 8 bases and J dropped 5; count of bases not matched to a gene: 17. CDR3 length equals 17 residues. Germline CDR1 is MNHEY and CDR2 is SMNVEV (reference sequence).

The J gene is TRBJ2-5, the V gene TRBV6-1; 7 nucleotides match TRBD1. CDR1 is MNHNS, CDR2 SASEGT, per germline. The CDR3 sequence is 14 residues long. Trimming at V came to 7 bases and at J to 5 bases, leaving 10 bases not matched to a gene. Here the CDR3 reads CASNKGAKMETQYF. The CDR3 DNA sequence: TGTGCCAGCAACAAGGGGGCTAAGATGGAGACCCAGTACTTC.

This rearrangement joins TRBV4-1 to TRBJ2-3; the match to TRBD1 covers 8 bases. From germline, CDR1 is MGHRA and CDR2 YSYEKL. This CDR3 comprises 14 residues. V lost 4 bases, J lost 5 bases, and 5 bases stayed unmatched. This CDR3 is CASSRQGKEDTQYF. CDR3 DNA sequence: TGCGCCAGCAGCCGACAGGGGAAAGAAGATACGCAGTATTTT.

For the CDR3, the DNA is TGTGCCAGCAGTGAAGGGGCCACTGAAGCTTTCTTT. Protein: CASSEGATEAFF. The rearrangement links TRBV6-1 to TRBJ1-1; unclear D gene. Germline-derived CDR1 and CDR2 are MNHNS and SASEGT. Deletions cut 1 base from V and 4 bases from J, with 4 bases between. This CDR3 is 12 amino acids long.

This chain links TRBV5-1 with TRBJ2-1; 10 bases fit TRBD1. From germline, CDR1 is SGHRS and CDR2 YFSETQ. V dropped 0 bases and J dropped 5; count of bases not matched to a gene: 2. The CDR3 sequence is 15 residues long. In DNA, the CDR3 is TGCGCCAGCAGCTTGGGGACAGGGGGTGACAATGAGCAGTTCTTC. This codes for CASSLGTGGDNEQFF.

The chain recombines TRBV5-6 with TRBJ1-4; TRBD1 agrees at 8 bases. The ends lost 2 bases at V and 7 bases at J; junction bases unmatched: 4. From germline, CDR1 is SGHDT and CDR2 YYEEEE. The CDR3 covers 14 residues. The DNA for the CDR3 is TGTGCCAGCAGCTTTAGACAGGGGATTGAAAAACTGTTTTTT. It is translated as CASSFRQGIEKLFF. The variable domain in full, completed from reference TRBV5-6 and TRBJ1-4, reads DAGVTQSPTHLIKTRGQQVTLRCSPKSGHDTVSWYQQALGQGPQFIFQYYEEEERQRGNFPDRFSGHQFPNYSSELNVNALLLGDSALYLCASSFRQGIEKLFFGSGTQLSVL.

Concerning this clone: Other DNA sequences from this sample encode an identical CDR3 as well. The CDR3: CASSVEVGVSRTDSNQPQHF. Here the CDR3 DNA reads TGTGCCAGCAGCGTAGAGGTAGGGGTTTCAAGGACCGATAGCAATCAGCCCCAGCATTTT. The rearrangement uses TRBV9 and TRBJ1-5, with a possible D match to TRBD1 (5 bases). The CDR3 length is 20 residues. Between the trimmed V and J ends, which lost 0 bases and 0 bases, there was a span of 22 bases. The germline CDR1 and CDR2 sequences are SGDLS and YYNGEE.

This chain joins TRBV28 and TRBJ2-7; D is uncertain. The V end was cut by 3 bases, the J end by 7 bases, with 10 bases between. The CDR3 extends over 12 amino acids. Germline CDR1 and CDR2: MDHEN and SYDVKM. The CDR3 DNA reads as TGTGCCAGCAGTTTGCCCGGTCTGGAGCAGTACTTC. It is translated as CASSLPGLEQYF.

This clone was seen once. This chain joins TRBV5-6 and TRBJ2-7; D remains unclear. The V end lost 2 bases, the J end lost 9 bases, and 12 bases lay between the germline ends. This CDR3 has 12 residues. CDR1 is SGHDT and CDR2 is YYEEEE in the germline V gene. DNA for the CDR3: TGTGCCAGCAGCTTTACGAGTTTGCCGCAGTACTTC. Translating it yields CASSFTSLPQYF.

The chain employs TRBV29-1 and TRBJ1-5; TRBD1 might be the D (6 bases). V lost 4 bases and J lost 2, with 12 bases in between. CDR3 length: 14 residues. The germline V gene has CDR1 SQVTM and CDR2 ANQGSEA. The CDR3 nucleotides are TGCAGCGTTGGTTCAGGGGTAGGCAATCAGCCCCAGCATTTT. Protein sequence: CSVGSGVGNQPQHF.